The clone carrying this TCR beta chain was seen repeatedly, ten times or more. Antigen specificity is unknown. Using its own MiXCR run on the multiplex PCR reads, TCRdb lists one record per CDR3 protein. Here the sample spans 200,000 or so distinct CDR3 sequences, about 32% being singletons. This record belongs to a study of breast tumors, draining lymph nodes, adjacent tissues. Breast cancer patients provided tissue from their axillary draining lymph nodes. This CDR3 has 12 residues. CDR1 SGHDT and CDR2 YYEEEE come from the germline V gene. The V segment lost 4 bases and the J segment 7 bases; nucleotides outside the gene matches: 4. Study-level points and caveats: Tumor repertoires ranked between lymph nodes and nontumor tissue in diversity, with V and J gene preferences.

The sequencing input was axillary lymph node tissue. The sequence came from a female donor with breast cancer. Some clones in this sample may be carry-over from other donors' samples. J is TRBJ2-7 and V is TRBV5-6, with 8 bases matching TRBD1. The CDR3 DNA is TGTGCCAGCAGCAGGACAGGGAATGAGCAGTACTTC. It yields the protein CASSRTGNEQYF.